The 11 T cell receptor beta chains reported below all come from one sample, sequenced in a study of patients and donors after allogeneic stem cell transplantation. From the RT-PCR reads, TCRdb called clonotypes with MiXCR, one entry per CDR3 protein. The profile shows around 160,000 distinct CDR3 sequences, 30% of them singletons. Sequenced input: blood, either unsorted or a sorted T cell fraction (not recorded which). Source of these receptors: a human donor who was either an allogeneic HSCT recipient or a stem cell or donor lymphocyte infusion donor (not recorded which). It is not recorded whose cells these are; they may come from a transplant donor.

Concerning this clonotype itself: Just one base apart from a much larger clone, this may be a read error. The chain joins TRBV3-1 to TRBJ1-2; 9 bases fit TRBD1. Germline CDR1 and CDR2: LGHDT and YNNKEL (reference sequence). Trimming at V came to 4 bases and at J to 2 bases, leaving 2 bases not matched to a gene. There are 14 residues in the CDR3. CDR3 in DNA: TGTGCCAGCAGCCCCGGGACAGGGAACTATGGCTACACCTTC. Protein: CASSPGTGNYGYTF. The variable domain in full, completed from reference TRBV3-1 and TRBJ1-2, reads DTAVSQTPKYLVTQMGNDKSIKCEQNLGHDTMYWYKQDSKKFLKIMFSYNNKELIINETVPNRFSPKSPDKAHLNLHINSLELGDSAVYFCASSPGTGNYGYTFGSGTRLTVV.

The chain links TRBV6-2 or TRBV6-3 to TRBJ1-5, with D uncertain. The CDR3 is 12 amino acids. Germline CDR1 is MNHEY and CDR2 is SVGEGT. V was cut by 2 bases and J by 5 bases, with 4 bases left in between. CDR3 bases: TGTGCCAGCAGTTACACCGATCAGCCCCAGCATTTT. Its translation is CASSYTDQPQHF.

The chain is built from TRBV5-1 and TRBJ2-1; the D gene is possibly TRBD2 (6 bases). Germline loops: CDR1 SGHRS, CDR2 YFSETQ. The CDR3 runs 14 residues. Between the trimmed V and J ends, which lost 0 bases and 8 bases, there was a span of 12 bases. CDR3 nucleotide sequence: TGCGCCAGCAGCTTGGAGGCGGGAAGGCATGAGCAGTTCTTC. Translating gives CASSLEAGRHEQFF.

This clonotype was seen a few times. The V gene is TRBV7-2, the J gene TRBJ2-5; no definite D call. Germline V gives CDR1 SGHTA, CDR2 FQGNSA. V was trimmed by 1 base and J by 4 bases, leaving 7 bases between them. This CDR3 has 13 amino acids. CDR3 bases: TGTGCCAGCAGCTTAGTAAGCCCAGAGACCCAGTACTTC. Translated: CASSLVSPETQYF. Drawing the rest from reference TRBV7-2 and TRBJ2-5, the complete variable domain is GAGVSQSPSNKVTEKGKDVELRCDPISGHTALYWYRQSLGQGLEFLIYFQGNSAPDKSGLPSDRFSAERTGGSVSTLTIQRTQQEDSAVYLCASSLVSPETQYFGPGTRLLVL.

This chain connects TRBV5-1 to TRBJ1-6, with a tentative D call TRBD1 (6 bases). This CDR3 is built from 16 residues. Trimming pared 0 bases from V and 6 bases from J, leaving 13 bases between. The germline V gene has CDR1 SGHRS and CDR2 YFSETQ. The CDR3 loop is CASSLDVTGSNSPLHF. CDR3 DNA: TGCGCCAGCAGCTTGGATGTGACAGGCTCTAATTCACCCCTCCACTTT. The variable domain in full, with the rest retrieved from reference TRBV5-1 and TRBJ1-6, is KAGVTQTPRYLIKTRGQQVTLSCSPISGHRSVSWYQQTPGQGLQFLFEYFSETQRNKGNFPGRFSGRQFSNSRSEMNVSTLELGDSALYLCASSLDVTGSNSPLHFGNGTRLTVT.

V and J are TRBV6-2 or TRBV6-3 and TRBJ2-2; either TRBD1 or TRBD2 may fit D (5 bases each). The V end was cut by 0 bases, the J end by 4 bases, with 12 bases between. The V gene's germline CDR1 is MNHEY and CDR2 SVGEGT. This CDR3 is 16 amino acids long. CDR3 amino acids: CASSYSAGTLTGELFF. CDR3 nucleotides: TGTGCCAGCAGTTACTCTGCCGGGACCCTCACCGGGGAGCTGTTTTTT.

This clonotype was seen a handful of times. CDR3 in DNA: TGTGCCAGCAGCTTAAGGGCAGGAAGTAGCACTGAAGCTTTCTTT. This translates into CASSLRAGSSTEAFF. The rearrangement joins TRBV7-2 to TRBJ1-1; D uncertain. The CDR3 contains 15 residues. V shed 2 bases and J shed 4 bases, with 14 bases lying between them. Germline CDR1 is SGHTA and CDR2 is FQGNSA.

Only a few counts were recorded for this clonotype. The rearrangement links TRBV24-1 to TRBJ2-1, with a possible D match to TRBD1 (6 bases). V lost 3 bases and J lost 1, with 9 bases in between. The germline CDR1 and CDR2 sequences are KGHDR and SFDVKD. This CDR3 has 15 residues. The chain's CDR3 is CATSDPTGSYNEQFF. In DNA form, the CDR3 reads TGTGCCACCAGTGATCCCACAGGGTCCTACAATGAGCAGTTCTTC.

The sample holds a few counts of this clonotype. The V gene is TRBV12-3 or TRBV12-4, the J gene TRBJ1-5; 12 bases agree with TRBD1. V lost 5 bases and J lost 4; bases outside the gene matches: 6. The CDR3 totals 16 residues. The CDR3 sequence is CASSRQGQGANQPQHF. CDR3 DNA: TGTGCCAGCAGTCGACAGGGACAGGGGGCGAATCAGCCCCAGCATTTT.

This clonotype was picked up a small number of times. CDR3 nucleotides: TGTGCCAGCAGTTTGCCCACGGCTAATTCACCCCTCCACTTT. Amino acids: CASSLPTANSPLHF. The genes are TRBV28 and TRBJ1-6; D gene unclear. This CDR3 is 14 amino acids long. Trimming stripped 3 bases from V and 6 bases from J, with 9 bases between. Germline lookup yields CDR1 MDHEN and CDR2 SYDVKM.

The CDR3 sequence: CSAREVGTGELFF. The CDR3 DNA reads as TGCAGTGCTAGAGAAGTAGGAACCGGGGAGCTGTTTTTT. The chain couples TRBV20-1 to TRBJ2-2; D remains unclear. The CDR3 is made up of 13 amino acids. V lost 0 bases to trimming and J lost 5 bases, with 7 bases between them. Germline loops: CDR1 DFQATT, CDR2 SNEGSKA (reference sequence).